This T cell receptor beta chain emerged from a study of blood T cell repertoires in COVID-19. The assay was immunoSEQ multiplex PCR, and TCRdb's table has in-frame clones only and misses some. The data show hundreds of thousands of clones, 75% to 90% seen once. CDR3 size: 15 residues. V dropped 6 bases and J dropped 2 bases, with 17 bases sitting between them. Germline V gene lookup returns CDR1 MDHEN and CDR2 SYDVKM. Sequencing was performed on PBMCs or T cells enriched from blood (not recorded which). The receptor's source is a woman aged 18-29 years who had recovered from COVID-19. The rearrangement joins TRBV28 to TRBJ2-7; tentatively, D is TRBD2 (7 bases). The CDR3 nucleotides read TGTGCCAGCAGCACCCCGGGGGGCGCTGCCTACGAGCAGTACTTC. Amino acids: CASSTPGGAAYEQYF.